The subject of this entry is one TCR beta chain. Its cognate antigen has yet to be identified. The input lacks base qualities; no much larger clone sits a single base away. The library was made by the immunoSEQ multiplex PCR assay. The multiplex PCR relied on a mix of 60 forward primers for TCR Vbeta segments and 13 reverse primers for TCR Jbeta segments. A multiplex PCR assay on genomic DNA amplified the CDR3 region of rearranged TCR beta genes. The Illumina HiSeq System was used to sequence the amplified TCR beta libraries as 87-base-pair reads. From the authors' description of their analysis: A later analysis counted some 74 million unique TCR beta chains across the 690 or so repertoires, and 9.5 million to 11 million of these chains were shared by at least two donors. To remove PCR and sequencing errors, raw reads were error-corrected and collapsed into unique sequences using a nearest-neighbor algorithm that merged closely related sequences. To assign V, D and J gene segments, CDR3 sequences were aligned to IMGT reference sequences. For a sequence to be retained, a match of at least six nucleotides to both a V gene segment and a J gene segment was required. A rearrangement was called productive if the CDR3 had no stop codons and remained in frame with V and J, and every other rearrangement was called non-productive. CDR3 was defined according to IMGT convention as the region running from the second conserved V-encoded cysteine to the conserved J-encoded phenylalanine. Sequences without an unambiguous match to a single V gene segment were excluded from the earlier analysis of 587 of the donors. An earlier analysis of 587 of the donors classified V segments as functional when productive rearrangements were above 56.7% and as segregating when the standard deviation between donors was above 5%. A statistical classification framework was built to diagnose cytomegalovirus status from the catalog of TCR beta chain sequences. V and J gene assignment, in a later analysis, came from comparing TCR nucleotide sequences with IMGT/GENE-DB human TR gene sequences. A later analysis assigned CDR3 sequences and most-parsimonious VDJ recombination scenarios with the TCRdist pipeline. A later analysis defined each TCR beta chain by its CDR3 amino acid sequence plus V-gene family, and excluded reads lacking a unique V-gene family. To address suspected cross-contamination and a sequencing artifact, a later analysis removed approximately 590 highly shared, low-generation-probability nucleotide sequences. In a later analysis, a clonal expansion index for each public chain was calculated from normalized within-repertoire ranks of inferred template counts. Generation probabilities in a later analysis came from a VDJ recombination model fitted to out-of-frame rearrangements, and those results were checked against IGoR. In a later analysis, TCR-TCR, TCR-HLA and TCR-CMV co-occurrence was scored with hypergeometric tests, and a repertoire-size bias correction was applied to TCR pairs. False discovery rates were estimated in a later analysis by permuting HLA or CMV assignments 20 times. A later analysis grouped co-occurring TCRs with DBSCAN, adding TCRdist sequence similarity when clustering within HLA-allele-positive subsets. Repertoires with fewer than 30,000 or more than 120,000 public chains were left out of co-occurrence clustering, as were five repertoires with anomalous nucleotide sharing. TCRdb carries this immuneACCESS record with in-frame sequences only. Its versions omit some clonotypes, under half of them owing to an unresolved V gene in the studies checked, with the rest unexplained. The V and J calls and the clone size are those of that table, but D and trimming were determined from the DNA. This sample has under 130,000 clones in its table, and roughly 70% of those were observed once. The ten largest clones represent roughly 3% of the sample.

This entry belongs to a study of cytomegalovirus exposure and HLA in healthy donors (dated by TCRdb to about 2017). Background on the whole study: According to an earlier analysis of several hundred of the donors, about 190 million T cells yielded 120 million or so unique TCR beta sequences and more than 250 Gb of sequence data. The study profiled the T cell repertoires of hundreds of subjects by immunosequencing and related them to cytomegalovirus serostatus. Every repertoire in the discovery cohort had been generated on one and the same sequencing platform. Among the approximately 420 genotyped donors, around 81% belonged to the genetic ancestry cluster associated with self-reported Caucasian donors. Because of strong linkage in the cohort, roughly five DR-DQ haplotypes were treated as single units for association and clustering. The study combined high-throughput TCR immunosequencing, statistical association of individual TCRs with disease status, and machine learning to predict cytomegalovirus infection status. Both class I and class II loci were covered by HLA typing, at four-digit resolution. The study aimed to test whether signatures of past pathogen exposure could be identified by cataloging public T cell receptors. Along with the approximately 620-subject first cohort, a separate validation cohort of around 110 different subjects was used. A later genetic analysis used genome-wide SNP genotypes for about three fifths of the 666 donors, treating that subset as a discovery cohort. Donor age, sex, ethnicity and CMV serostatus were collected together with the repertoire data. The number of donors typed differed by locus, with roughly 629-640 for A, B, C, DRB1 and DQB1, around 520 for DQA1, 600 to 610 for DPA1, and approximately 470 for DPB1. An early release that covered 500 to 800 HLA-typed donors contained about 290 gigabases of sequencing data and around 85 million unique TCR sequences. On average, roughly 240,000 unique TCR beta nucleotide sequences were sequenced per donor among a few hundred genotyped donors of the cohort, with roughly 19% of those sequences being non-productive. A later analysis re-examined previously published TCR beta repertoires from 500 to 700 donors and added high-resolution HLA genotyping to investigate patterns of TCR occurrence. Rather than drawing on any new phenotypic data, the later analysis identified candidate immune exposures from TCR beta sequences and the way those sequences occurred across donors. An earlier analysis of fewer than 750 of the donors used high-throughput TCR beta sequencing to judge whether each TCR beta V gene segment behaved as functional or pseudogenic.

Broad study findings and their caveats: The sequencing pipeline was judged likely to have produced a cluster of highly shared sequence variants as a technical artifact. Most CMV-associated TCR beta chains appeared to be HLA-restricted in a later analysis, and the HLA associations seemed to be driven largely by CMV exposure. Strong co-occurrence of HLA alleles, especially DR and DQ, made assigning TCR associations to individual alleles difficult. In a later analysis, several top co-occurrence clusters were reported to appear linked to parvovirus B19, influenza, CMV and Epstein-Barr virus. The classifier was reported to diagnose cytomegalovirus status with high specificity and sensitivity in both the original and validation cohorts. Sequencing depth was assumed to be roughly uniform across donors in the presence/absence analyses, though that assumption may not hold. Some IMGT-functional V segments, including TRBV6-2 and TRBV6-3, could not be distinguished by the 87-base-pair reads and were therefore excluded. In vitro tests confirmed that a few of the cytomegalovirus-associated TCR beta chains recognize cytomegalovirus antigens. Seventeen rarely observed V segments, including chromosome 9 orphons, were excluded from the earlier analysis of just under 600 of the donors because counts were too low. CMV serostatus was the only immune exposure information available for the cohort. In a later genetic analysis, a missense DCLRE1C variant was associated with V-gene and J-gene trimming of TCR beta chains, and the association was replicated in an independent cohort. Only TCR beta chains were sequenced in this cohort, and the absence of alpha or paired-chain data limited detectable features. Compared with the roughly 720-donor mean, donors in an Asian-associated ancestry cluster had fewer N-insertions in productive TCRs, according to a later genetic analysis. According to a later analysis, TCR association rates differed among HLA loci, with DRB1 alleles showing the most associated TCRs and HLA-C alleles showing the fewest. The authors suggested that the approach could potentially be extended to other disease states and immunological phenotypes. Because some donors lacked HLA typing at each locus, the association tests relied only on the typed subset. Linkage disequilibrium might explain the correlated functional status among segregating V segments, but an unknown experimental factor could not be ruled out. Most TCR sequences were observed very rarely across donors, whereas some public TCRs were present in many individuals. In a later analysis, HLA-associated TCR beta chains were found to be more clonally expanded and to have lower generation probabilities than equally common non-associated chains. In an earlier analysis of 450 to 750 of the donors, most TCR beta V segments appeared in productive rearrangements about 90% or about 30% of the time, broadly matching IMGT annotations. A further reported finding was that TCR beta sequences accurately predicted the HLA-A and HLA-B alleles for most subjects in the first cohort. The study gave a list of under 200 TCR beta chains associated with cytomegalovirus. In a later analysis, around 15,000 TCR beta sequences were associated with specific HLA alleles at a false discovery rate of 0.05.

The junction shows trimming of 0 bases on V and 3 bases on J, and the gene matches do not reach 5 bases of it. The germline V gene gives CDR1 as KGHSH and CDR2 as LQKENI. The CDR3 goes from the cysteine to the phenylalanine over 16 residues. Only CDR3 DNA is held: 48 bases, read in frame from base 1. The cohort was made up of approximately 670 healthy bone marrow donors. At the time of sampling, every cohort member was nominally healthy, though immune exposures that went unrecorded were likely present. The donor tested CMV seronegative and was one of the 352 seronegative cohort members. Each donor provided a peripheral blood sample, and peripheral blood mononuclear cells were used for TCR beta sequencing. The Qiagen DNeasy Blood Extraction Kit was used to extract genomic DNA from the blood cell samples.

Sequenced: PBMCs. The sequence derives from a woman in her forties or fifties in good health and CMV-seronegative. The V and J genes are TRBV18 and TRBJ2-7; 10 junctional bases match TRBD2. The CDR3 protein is CASSPPGSGGHYEQYF. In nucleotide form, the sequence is TGTGCCAGCTCACCACCGGGTAGCGGGGGGCACTACGAGCAGTACTTC.